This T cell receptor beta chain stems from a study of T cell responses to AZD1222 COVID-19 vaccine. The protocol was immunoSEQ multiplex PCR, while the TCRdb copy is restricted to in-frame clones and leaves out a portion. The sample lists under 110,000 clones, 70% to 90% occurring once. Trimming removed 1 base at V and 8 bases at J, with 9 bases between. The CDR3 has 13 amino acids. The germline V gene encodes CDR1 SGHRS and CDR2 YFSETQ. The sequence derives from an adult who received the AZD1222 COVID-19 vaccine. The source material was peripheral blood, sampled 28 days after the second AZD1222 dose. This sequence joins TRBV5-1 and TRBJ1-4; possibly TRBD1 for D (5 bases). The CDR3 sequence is CASSLWGREKLFF. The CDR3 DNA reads TGCGCCAGCAGCTTGTGGGGGAGGGAAAAACTGTTTTTT. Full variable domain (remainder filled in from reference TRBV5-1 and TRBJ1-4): KAGVTQTPRYLIKTRGQQVTLSCSPISGHRSVSWYQQTPGQGLQFLFEYFSETQRNKGNFPGRFSGRQFSNSRSEMNVSTLELGDSALYLCASSLWGREKLFFGSGTQLSVL.